This T cell receptor beta chain was sequenced for a study of shared clonotypes between healthy human individuals. Of note for this clone: The sample carries other DNA sequences with the same CDR3.

Original data processing: With immunoSEQ giving junction-only sequences and no quality scores, filtering differed. Profiling relied on immunoSEQ multiplex PCR, and the TCRdb table lists in-frame clones only, not all of them. V and J calls and clone size are those listed in that table; D and trimming were worked out from the DNA. Among a few million clones listed, 90% to 97% were seen once. The CDR3 consists of 14 residues. CDR1 and CDR2 (germline): SGHTA, FQGNSA. With 2 bases removed from V and 2 bases from J, the gap between germline ends came to 10 bases. The clonotype originates from a man younger than 35 in good health. The sample consisted of naive CD4+ T cells sorted from blood. Specified subset: CD45RA+ positively selected. The V and J genes are TRBV7-2 and TRBJ2-7; D is undetermined. The CDR3 DNA reads as TGTGCCAGCAGCTTAACCGGTACAGCCTACGAGCAGTACTTC. Amino acid sequence: CASSLTGTAYEQYF. The entire variable domain, with the rest obtained from reference TRBV7-2 and TRBJ2-7, is as follows: GAGVSQSPSNKVTEKGKDVELRCDPISGHTALYWYRQSLGQGLEFLIYFQGNSAPDKSGLPSDRFSAERTGGSVSTLTIQRTQQEDSAVYLCASSLTGTAYEQYFGPGTRLTVT.